The 9 T cell receptor beta chains below come from one sample, sequenced in a study of T cells after yellow fever vaccination. TCRdb ran MiXCR on the 5' RACE reads and lists one entry per CDR3 protein. The sample includes roughly 400,000 distinct CDR3 sequences, around 19% seen only once; the top ten take roughly a sixth. Sequencing used PBMCs, obtained before the yellow fever booster vaccination. These receptors all come from a man aged 18 to 35 who received the YFV17D yellow fever vaccine.

In its sample, this clonotype was seen a few times. This chain uses TRBV6-6 with TRBJ1-2, with D unclear. CDR3 length: 13 residues. V lost 0 bases and J 8 bases, leaving 10 bases between the germline ends. Germline assignment: CDR1 MNHNY and CDR2 SVGAGI (reference sequence). CDR3 sequence (DNA): TGTGCCAGCAGTTACTCGAACGGTTCCGGCTACACCTTC. Translating gives CASSYSNGSGYTF.

V and J are TRBV20-1 and TRBJ1-5; no reliable D call. With 6 bases removed from V and 6 bases from J, the gap between germline ends came to 12 bases. Germline V gene lookup returns CDR1 DFQATT and CDR2 SNEGSKA (reference sequence). The CDR3 totals 12 residues. Here the CDR3 reads CSANHPGQPQHF. The CDR3 DNA sequence: TGCAGTGCAAATCACCCGGGTCAGCCCCAGCATTTT.

The sample holds a few counts of this clonotype. The chain employs TRBV7-2 and TRBJ2-5, with D hard to call. Between the trimmed V and J ends, which lost 2 bases and 0 bases, there was a span of 10 bases. This CDR3 contains 15 residues. In germline, CDR1 is SGHTA, CDR2 FQGNSA. The CDR3 DNA reads TGTGCCAGCAGCTTATACGACTGGAACCAAGAGACCCAGTACTTC. Protein product: CASSLYDWNQETQYF.

This clonotype occurred a few times. The DNA is left out, because the CDR3 cannot be placed on it with certainty; the CDR3 is given as TCRdb lists it. The chain recombines TRBV27 with TRBJ2-1; no check of the table's D call, TRBD1, against the DNA was made. The CDR3 length equals 14 residues, ends included. The germline gives CDR1 MNHEY, CDR2 SMNVEV (reference sequence). CDR3 sequence: CASSSSGPNNEQFF.

The CDR3 here is CASSLSPTGGTEAFF. CDR3 nucleotide sequence: TGTGCCAGCAGCTTAAGCCCGACAGGGGGAACTGAAGCTTTCTTT. The chain joins TRBV7-9 to TRBJ1-1, with 9 bases fitting TRBD1. CDR1 and CDR2 (germline): SEHNR, FQNEAQ (reference sequence). The CDR3 is 15 amino acids. The V and J ends lost 2 bases and 5 bases, in that order; junction bases with no gene match: 6. Combining the CDR3 with reference TRBV7-9 and TRBJ1-1 gives the whole variable domain DTGVSQNPRHKITKRGQNVTFRCDPISEHNRLYWYRQTLGQGPEFLTYFQNEAQLEKSRLLSDRFSAERPKGSFSTLEIQRTEQGDSAMYLCASSLSPTGGTEAFFGQGTRLTVV.

The CDR3 bases are TGCAGCGTTGCTACAGGGATAGGCTACACCTTC. Its translation is CSVATGIGYTF. This chain joins TRBV29-1 and TRBJ1-2, with D maybe TRBD1 (6 bases). Germline CDR1 is SQVTM and CDR2 is ANQGSEA. This CDR3 is 11 amino acids long. The germline V and J ends were trimmed by 4 bases and 8 bases, with 11 bases remaining between them.

This clonotype was recorded a few times. The rearrangement links TRBV15 to TRBJ2-3, with D tentatively TRBD2 (6 bases). The length of the CDR3 is 17 residues. Germline loops: CDR1 LNHNV, CDR2 YYDKDF (reference sequence). Between the trimmed V and J ends, which lost 1 base and 5 bases, there was a span of 19 bases. CDR3 in DNA: TGTGCCACCAGCAGAGTGGTTGGGGCACCGGAGGGAGATACGCAGTATTTT. Translated, it gives CATSRVVGAPEGDTQYF.

This clonotype was observed at least ten times. The chain joins TRBV5-1 to TRBJ2-1; TRBD2 agrees at 7 bases. Germline V gives CDR1 SGHRS, CDR2 YFSETQ. The CDR3 runs 15 residues. V gave up 0 bases and J gave up 8 bases; unmatched junction bases: 8. The DNA of the CDR3 is TGCGCCAGCAGCTTGGTTCTGGGGGGGATCGATGAGCAGTTCTTC. Protein product: CASSLVLGGIDEQFF. The full variable domain, rest sourced from reference TRBV5-1 and TRBJ2-1, is KAGVTQTPRYLIKTRGQQVTLSCSPISGHRSVSWYQQTPGQGLQFLFEYFSETQRNKGNFPGRFSGRQFSNSRSEMNVSTLELGDSALYLCASSLVLGGIDEQFFGPGTRLTVL.

The V and J genes are TRBV7-2 and TRBJ2-3; 7 nucleotides match TRBD1. The length of the CDR3 is 14 residues. CDR1 and CDR2 (germline): SGHTA, FQGNSA. V lost 3 bases to trimming and J lost 6 bases; unmatched junction nucleotides: 6. The CDR3: CASSFDRARDTQYF. In nucleotides, the CDR3 is TGTGCCAGCAGCTTTGACAGGGCACGGGATACGCAGTATTTT.